This TCR beta chain was recorded in a study of blood T cell repertoires in COVID-19. With 1 base removed from V and 2 bases from J, the gap between germline ends came to 6 bases. Per the germline V gene, CDR1 is SGDLS and CDR2 is YYNGEE. The CDR3 is 14 residues long. Per the original data handling: Nucleated cell counts were estimated from reference gene primer amplification. Produced via immunoSEQ multiplex PCR; TCRdb's table is partial and in-frame only. From that table come the V and J calls and clone size; the DNA was used to work out D and trimming. The data contain about 250,000 clones, approximately 90% of them singletons. Participants were aged about 18 to 90 years, lived in under 30 US areas, and enrolled virtually. Clinical histories supplied by participants themselves formed the basis of cohort assignment.

This TCR was recovered from a woman aged 25 to 39 with acute COVID-19. The sequencing input was PBMCs or T cells enriched from blood (not recorded which). V usage is TRBV9 and J usage is TRBJ2-2; D perhaps matches TRBD1 (5 bases). In DNA, the CDR3 is TGTGCCAGCAGCGTACAGGGCAACACCGGGGAGCTGTTTTTT. Amino acids: CASSVQGNTGELFF.